The 27 T cell receptor beta chains reported below all come from one sample, sequenced in a study of siplizumab effects on memory and regulatory T cells. The data were produced by immunoSEQ multiplex PCR, yet TCRdb's version contains in-frame clones alone and is incomplete. The table has 85,000 to 95,000 clones, about 94% seen once. Material for sequencing was non-Treg CD4+ T cells sorted from blood. These receptor sequences come from a human donor in good health.

V is TRBV18 and J is TRBJ1-1, with D perhaps matching TRBD1 (5 bases). The V end lost 5 bases, the J end lost 5 bases, and 15 bases lay between the germline ends. Germline CDR1 is KGHSH and CDR2 is LQKENI. This CDR3 has 14 amino acids. The chain's CDR3 is CASSAGMGETEAFF. The CDR3 DNA sequence: TGTGCCAGCTCAGCTGGTATGGGGGAAACTGAAGCTTTCTTT.

The chain joins TRBV4-2 to TRBJ2-2; D unclear. The CDR3 is 14 residues long. Germline V gene sequence: CDR1 LGHNA, CDR2 YNFKEQ. V gave up 7 bases and J gave up 1 base, with 10 bases separating them. The CDR3 sequence: CASKGPGNTGELFF. CDR3 DNA sequence: TGTGCCAGCAAAGGACCAGGGAACACCGGGGAGCTGTTTTTT.

The chain joins TRBV27 to TRBJ2-7; 9 bases map to TRBD1. The V gene's germline CDR1 is MNHEY and CDR2 SMNVEV (reference sequence). J lost 4 bases, V lost 3 bases, and 10 bases had no gene match. The CDR3 length is 16 residues. The CDR3 bases are TGTGCCAGCAGTTTGGACGCCGGGACAGGGTTTTACGAGCAGTACTTC. This sequence encodes CASSLDAGTGFYEQYF.

The chain uses TRBV6-5 and TRBJ2-7, with a weak D call TRBD2 (7 bases). Trimming took off 8 bases at V and 1 base at J, with 15 bases between the two ends. This CDR3 is built from 14 residues. Germline loops: CDR1 MNHEY, CDR2 SVGAGI. The CDR3 sequence is CASGGGGRSYEQYF. As DNA, the CDR3 is TGTGCCAGCGGAGGGGGAGGGAGGTCCTACGAGCAGTACTTC.

J is TRBJ1-1 and V is TRBV6-1; a weak D match, TRBD1 (6 bases). The CDR3 is 14 residues long. Germline lookup yields CDR1 MNHNS and CDR2 SASEGT. V was cut by 7 bases and J by 1 base, with 13 bases left in between. CDR3 protein: CASIPDRTNTEAFF. The CDR3 DNA reads as TGTGCCAGCATTCCCGACAGGACGAACACTGAAGCTTTCTTT.

This chain joins TRBV25-1 and TRBJ1-2; D unresolved. The V and J ends lost 3 bases and 0 bases respectively, with 8 bases between them. Germline CDR1 reads MGHDK; CDR2 reads SYGVNS. The CDR3 has 14 residues. The CDR3 here is CASSEEGTNYGYTF. CDR3 DNA: TGTGCCAGCAGTGAGGAAGGAACTAACTATGGCTACACCTTC.

This chain connects TRBV11-3 to TRBJ2-3, with 7 bases that match TRBD1. V gave up 5 bases and J gave up 6 bases; unmatched junction bases: 11. The CDR3 length is 15 residues. From germline, CDR1 is SGHNT and CDR2 YENEEA. In nucleotides, the CDR3 is TGTGCCAGCAGCCACGCTGACAGGGTGTCCGATACGCAGTATTTT. As protein: CASSHADRVSDTQYF.

Only one count was recorded for this clone. The chain combines TRBV4-1 with TRBJ1-1, with a tentative D call TRBD1 (5 bases). The CDR3 contains 14 residues. Trimming removed 5 bases from V and 3 bases from J, with 13 bases in between. Germline lookup yields CDR1 MGHRA and CDR2 YSYEKL. The DNA of the CDR3 is TGCGCCAGCAGCGCCGGGGACGGACACACTGAAGCTTTCTTT. Its translation: CASSAGDGHTEAFF.

This chain uses TRBV19 with TRBJ2-3, with 12 bases identical to TRBD2. CDR1 is LNHDA, CDR2 SQIVND, per germline (reference sequence). This CDR3 contains 23 residues. With 5 bases clipped from V and 0 bases from J, the junction kept 24 bases outside the gene matches. In nucleotides, the CDR3 is TGTGCCAGTAGTCCAAACCCATCCTTGACTAGCGGGGGCCACTGGCGAAGCACAGATACGCAGTATTTT. Its protein is CASSPNPSLTSGGHWRSTDTQYF.

The chain combines TRBV18 with TRBJ2-3; 7 nucleotides match TRBD2. The CDR3 has 19 residues. CDR1 is KGHSH and CDR2 is LQKENI in the germline V gene. With 5 bases clipped from V and 0 bases from J, the junction kept 17 bases outside the gene matches. The CDR3 is CASSTQQLRLALSTDTQYF. The CDR3 coding sequence is TGTGCCAGCTCAACACAACAACTAAGACTAGCTCTAAGCACAGATACGCAGTATTTT.

The J gene is TRBJ2-6, the V gene TRBV9; TRBD2 is a possible D gene (7 bases). The germline CDR1 and CDR2 sequences are SGDLS and YYNGEE. CDR3 length equals 19 residues. With 0 bases removed from V and 0 bases from J, the gap between germline ends came to 16 bases. Here the CDR3 DNA reads TGTGCCAGCAGCGTAGCTACTGGGGGGGCGAACTCTGGGGCCAACGTCCTGACTTTC. Amino acid sequence: CASSVATGGANSGANVLTF.

The rearrangement joins TRBV9 to TRBJ2-1, with TRBD2 matching 11 bases. The CDR3 length is 16 residues. The germline V gene has CDR1 SGDLS and CDR2 YYNGEE. After removal of 0 bases from V and 3 bases from J, the junction contained 2 bases not matched to a gene. The CDR3 protein is CASSVGLAGGYNEQFF. CDR3 DNA: TGTGCCAGCAGCGTAGGTCTAGCGGGGGGCTACAATGAGCAGTTCTTC.

The chain links TRBV10-3 to TRBJ1-1, with 8 bases matching TRBD1. Germline V CDR1 and CDR2: ENHRY, SYGVKD. The CDR3 runs to 15 residues. V trimming: 4 bases; J trimming: 3 bases; junction bases outside the gene matches: 7. CDR3 sequence reads: CAISAPGQEYTEAFF. In DNA, the CDR3 is TGTGCCATCAGTGCCCCGGGACAGGAGTACACTGAAGCTTTCTTT.

V usage is TRBV7-2 and J usage is TRBJ1-2, with D hard to call. V gave up 5 bases and J gave up 2 bases, with 9 bases separating them. The CDR3 runs to 13 residues. Germline V CDR1 and CDR2: SGHTA, FQGNSA. The CDR3 DNA reads as TGTGCCAGCAGCCCCGACAAAAACTATGGCTACACCTTC. Its protein is CASSPDKNYGYTF.

The chain uses TRBV6-5 and TRBJ2-5; 8 positions match TRBD1. This CDR3 has 15 amino acids. The V gene's germline CDR1 is MNHEY and CDR2 SVGAGI. V lost 4 bases, J lost 5 bases, and 9 bases stayed unmatched. The CDR3: CASSSLQGVVETQYF. The CDR3 nucleotides read TGTGCCAGCAGTTCACTACAGGGGGTAGTTGAGACCCAGTACTTC.

This chain joins TRBV6-6 and TRBJ1-4; D ambiguous. The CDR3 is made up of 13 amino acids. Trimming removed 6 bases at V and 8 bases at J, with 13 bases between. CDR1 is MNHNY and CDR2 is SVGAGI in the germline V gene (reference sequence). CDR3 coding DNA: TGTGCCAGCAGAGAGGGAGTGCCCGAAAAACTGTTTTTT. This encodes CASREGVPEKLFF.

The rearrangement joins TRBV6-1 to TRBJ1-5, with D perhaps matching TRBD1 (5 bases). Trimming took 2 bases from V and 1 from J, leaving 12 bases between them. The CDR3 is made up of 16 amino acids. Germline lookup yields CDR1 MNHNS and CDR2 SASEGT. The CDR3 loop is CASSEIQGSSNQPQHF. The CDR3 DNA reads as TGTGCCAGCAGTGAAATCCAGGGTTCCAGCAATCAGCCCCAGCATTTT.

The CDR3 nucleotides are TGTGCCAGCAGCCCCCGAGGTGATGAGGCGCAGTACTTC. It encodes CASSPRGDEAQYF. The V gene is TRBV6-5, the J gene TRBJ2-7; no clear D gene. The CDR3 consists of 13 residues. Germline V lookup: CDR1 MNHEY, CDR2 SVGAGI. Trimming removed 6 bases from V and 9 bases from J, with 18 bases in between.

This chain uses TRBV14 with TRBJ2-7; D is uncertain. The CDR3 is made up of 11 amino acids. CDR1 and CDR2 (germline): SGHDN, FVKESK. V was pared by 1 base and J by 8 bases, with 6 bases between. This CDR3 is CASSQGNKQYF. CDR3 bases: TGTGCCAGCAGCCAAGGCAACAAGCAGTACTTC.

The chain carries TRBV11-2 and TRBJ2-1, with D possibly matching TRBD2 (6 bases). V was cut by 1 base and J by 9 bases, with 13 bases left in between. The CDR3 contains 14 residues. Germline-derived CDR1 and CDR2 are SGHAT and FQNNGV. The CDR3 here is CASSLAQGRGEQFF. CDR3 in DNA: TGTGCCAGCAGCTTAGCCCAAGGGCGGGGTGAGCAGTTCTTC. The entire variable domain, with the rest obtained from reference TRBV11-2 and TRBJ2-1, is as follows: EAGVAQSPRYKIIEKRQSVAFWCNPISGHATLYWYQQILGQGPKLLIQFQNNGVVDDSQLPKDRFSAERLKGVDSTLKIQPAKLEDSAVYLCASSLAQGRGEQFFGPGTRLTVL.

The chain has TRBV19 and TRBJ2-1; TRBD2 matches 7 bases. The germline CDR1 and CDR2 sequences are LNHDA and SQIVND (reference sequence). The ends lost 6 bases at V and 0 bases at J; junction bases unmatched: 2. The CDR3 consists of 14 residues. CDR3 sequence reads: CASRSGASYNEQFF. In nucleotides, the CDR3 is TGTGCCAGTAGGAGCGGGGCCTCCTACAATGAGCAGTTCTTC.

This clone has a handful of counts. V gene TRBV2 combines with J gene TRBJ2-7; 7 bases are shared with TRBD1. Trimming removed 5 bases from V and 13 bases from J; junction bases left unmatched: 14. CDR3 size: 13 residues. The germline V gene encodes CDR1 SNHLY and CDR2 FYNNEI. CDR3 loop: CASSPVAPGQTYF. In DNA, the CDR3 is TGTGCCAGCAGTCCAGTCGCCCCGGGACAGACCTACTTC.

CDR3 loop: CASVKTGANTGELFF. DNA for the CDR3: TGTGCCAGCGTTAAGACAGGCGCGAACACCGGGGAGCTGTTTTTT. The V gene is TRBV19, the J gene TRBJ2-2; the D gene is possibly TRBD1 (6 bases). The germline V gene has CDR1 LNHDA and CDR2 SQIVND (reference sequence). The V and J ends lost 9 bases and 0 bases respectively, with 14 bases between them. The CDR3 spans 15 residues.

In its sample, this clone was seen once. The chain links TRBV19 to TRBJ2-5, with 8 nucleotides matching TRBD2. CDR1 LNHDA and CDR2 SQIVND come from the germline V gene (reference sequence). Trimming cost V 8 bases and J 7 bases; bases outside gene matches: 3. CDR3 length equals 11 residues. The CDR3 nucleotides read TGTGCCAGTGGTCGGGGGGGGACCCAGTACTTC. Translation gives CASGRGGTQYF.

The rearrangement links TRBV9 to TRBJ2-7; TRBD1 agrees at 9 bases. Germline V lookup: CDR1 SGDLS, CDR2 YYNGEE. CDR3 size: 15 residues. Unmatched junction bases numbered 3, after V lost 0 bases and J lost 2 bases. CDR3 nucleotide sequence: TGTGCCAGCAGCGTAGTGGGGACAGGGCCCTACGAGCAGTACTTC. Translated: CASSVVGTGPYEQYF.

In DNA form, the CDR3 reads TGTGCCAGCAGCCCCCGAGTAGCGGGAGGGCGTGCAGATACGCAGTATTTT. Its protein product is CASSPRVAGGRADTQYF. The rearrangement joins TRBV7-3 to TRBJ2-3; 11 nucleotides align to TRBD2. This CDR3 is built from 17 residues. Germline V lookup: CDR1 SGHTA, CDR2 FQGTGA. V dropped 5 bases and J dropped 4; count of bases not matched to a gene: 11. Variable domain in full (rest from reference TRBV7-3 and TRBJ2-3): GAGVSQTPSNKVTEKGKYVELRCDPISGHTALYWYRQSLGQGPEFLIYFQGTGAADDSGLPNDRFFAVRPEGSVSTLKIQRTERGDSAVYLCASSPRVAGGRADTQYFGPGTRLTVL.

J is TRBJ1-5 and V is TRBV19; D is unclear. In germline, CDR1 is LNHDA, CDR2 SQIVND (reference sequence). The CDR3 contains 13 residues. V lost 3 bases to trimming and J lost 2 bases, with 5 bases between them. The CDR3 reads CASSIEGNQPQHF. As DNA, the CDR3 is TGTGCCAGTAGTATCGAGGGCAATCAGCCCCAGCATTTT.